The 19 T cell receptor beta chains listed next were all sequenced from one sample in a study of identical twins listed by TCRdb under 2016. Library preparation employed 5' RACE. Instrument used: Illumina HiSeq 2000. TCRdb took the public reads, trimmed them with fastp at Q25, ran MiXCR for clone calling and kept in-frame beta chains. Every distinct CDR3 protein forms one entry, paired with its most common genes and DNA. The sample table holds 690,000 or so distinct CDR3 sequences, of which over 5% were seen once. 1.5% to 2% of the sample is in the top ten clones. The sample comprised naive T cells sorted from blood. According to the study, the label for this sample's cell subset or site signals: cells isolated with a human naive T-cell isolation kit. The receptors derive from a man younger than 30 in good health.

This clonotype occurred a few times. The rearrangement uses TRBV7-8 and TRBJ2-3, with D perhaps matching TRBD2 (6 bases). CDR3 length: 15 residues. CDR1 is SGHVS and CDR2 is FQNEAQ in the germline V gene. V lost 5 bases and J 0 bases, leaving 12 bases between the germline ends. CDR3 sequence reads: CASSHRESSTDTQYF. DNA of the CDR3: TGTGCCAGCAGCCACCGGGAGTCAAGCACAGATACGCAGTATTTT.

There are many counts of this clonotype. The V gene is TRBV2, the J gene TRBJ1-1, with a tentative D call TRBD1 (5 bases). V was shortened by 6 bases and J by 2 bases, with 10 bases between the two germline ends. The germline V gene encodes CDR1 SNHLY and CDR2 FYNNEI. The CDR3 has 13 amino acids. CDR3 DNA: TGTGCCAGCAGCTCCGACAGTAACACTGAAGCTTTCTTT. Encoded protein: CASSSDSNTEAFF.

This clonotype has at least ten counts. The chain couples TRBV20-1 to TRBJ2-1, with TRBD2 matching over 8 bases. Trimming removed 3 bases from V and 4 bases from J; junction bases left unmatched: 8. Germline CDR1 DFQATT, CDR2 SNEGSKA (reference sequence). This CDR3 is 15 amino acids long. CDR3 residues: CSARVTSGDYNEQFF. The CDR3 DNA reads TGCAGTGCTAGGGTAACTAGCGGAGATTACAATGAGCAGTTCTTC.

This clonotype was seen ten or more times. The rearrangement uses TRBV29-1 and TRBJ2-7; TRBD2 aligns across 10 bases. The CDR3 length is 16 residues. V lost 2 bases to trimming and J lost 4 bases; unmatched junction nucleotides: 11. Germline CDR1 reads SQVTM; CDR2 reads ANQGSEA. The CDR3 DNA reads TGCAGCGTTGAATTCCCTAGCGGGAGTTTCGGATACGAGCAGTACTTC. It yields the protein CSVEFPSGSFGYEQYF.

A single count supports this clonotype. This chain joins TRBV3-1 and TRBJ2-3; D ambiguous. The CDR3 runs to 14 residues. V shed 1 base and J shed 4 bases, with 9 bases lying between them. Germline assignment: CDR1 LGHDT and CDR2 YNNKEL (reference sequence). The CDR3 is CASSQAWGADTQYF. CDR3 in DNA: TGTGCCAGCAGCCAAGCTTGGGGTGCAGATACGCAGTATTTT.

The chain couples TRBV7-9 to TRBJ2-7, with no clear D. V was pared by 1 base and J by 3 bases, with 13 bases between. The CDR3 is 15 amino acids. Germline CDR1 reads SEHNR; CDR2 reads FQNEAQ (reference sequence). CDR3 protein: CASSLGETANYEQYF. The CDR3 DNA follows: TGTGCCAGCAGCTTAGGGGAAACAGCTAACTACGAGCAGTACTTC.

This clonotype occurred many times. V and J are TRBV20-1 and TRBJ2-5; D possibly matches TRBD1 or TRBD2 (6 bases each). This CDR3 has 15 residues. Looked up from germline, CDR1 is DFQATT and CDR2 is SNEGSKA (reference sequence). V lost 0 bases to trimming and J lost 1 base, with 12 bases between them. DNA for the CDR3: TGCAGTGCTAGAGATCGAAGGGGGGTCCAAGAGACCCAGTACTTC. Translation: CSARDRRGVQETQYF.

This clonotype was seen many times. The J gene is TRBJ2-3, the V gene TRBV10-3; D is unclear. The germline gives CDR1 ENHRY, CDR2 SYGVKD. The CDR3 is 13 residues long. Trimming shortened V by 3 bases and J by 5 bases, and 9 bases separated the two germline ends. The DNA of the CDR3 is TGTGCCATCAGTGAAAGCGACGGAGATACGCAGTATTTT. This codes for CAISESDGDTQYF.

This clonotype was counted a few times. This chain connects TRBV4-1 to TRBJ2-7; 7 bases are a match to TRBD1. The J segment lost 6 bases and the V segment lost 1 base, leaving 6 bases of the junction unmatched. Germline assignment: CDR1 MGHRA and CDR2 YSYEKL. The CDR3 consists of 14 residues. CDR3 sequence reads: CASSQGTGASEQYV. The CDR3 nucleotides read TGCGCCAGCAGCCAAGGTACAGGGGCCAGCGAGCAGTACGTC.

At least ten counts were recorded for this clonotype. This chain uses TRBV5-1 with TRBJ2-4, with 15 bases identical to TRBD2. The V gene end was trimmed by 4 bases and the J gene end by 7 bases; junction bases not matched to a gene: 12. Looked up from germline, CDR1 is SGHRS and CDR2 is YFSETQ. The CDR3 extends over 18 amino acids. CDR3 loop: CASSTGLAGGLEANIQYF. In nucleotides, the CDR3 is TGCGCCAGCAGCACAGGACTAGCGGGAGGGCTCGAAGCTAACATTCAGTACTTC.

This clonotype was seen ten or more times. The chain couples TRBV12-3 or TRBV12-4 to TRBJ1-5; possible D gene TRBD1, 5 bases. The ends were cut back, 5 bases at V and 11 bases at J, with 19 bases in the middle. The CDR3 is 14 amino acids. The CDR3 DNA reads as TGTGCCAGCAGTGCTGGGCGGGGGAGTTGGGCCCAGCATTTT. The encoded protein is CASSAGRGSWAQHF.

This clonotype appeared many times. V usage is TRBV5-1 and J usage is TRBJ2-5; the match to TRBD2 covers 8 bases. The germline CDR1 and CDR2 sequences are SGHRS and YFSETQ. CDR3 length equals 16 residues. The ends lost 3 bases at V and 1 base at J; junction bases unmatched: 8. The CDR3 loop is CASSSQAGVFQETQYF. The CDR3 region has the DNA TGCGCCAGCAGCTCCCAAGCGGGAGTTTTCCAAGAGACCCAGTACTTC.

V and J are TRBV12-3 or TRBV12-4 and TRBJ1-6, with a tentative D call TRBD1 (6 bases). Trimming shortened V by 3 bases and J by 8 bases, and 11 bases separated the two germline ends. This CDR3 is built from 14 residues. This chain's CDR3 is CASSFRDIDSPLHF. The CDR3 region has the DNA TGTGCCAGCAGTTTTAGGGACATAGATTCACCCCTCCACTTT.

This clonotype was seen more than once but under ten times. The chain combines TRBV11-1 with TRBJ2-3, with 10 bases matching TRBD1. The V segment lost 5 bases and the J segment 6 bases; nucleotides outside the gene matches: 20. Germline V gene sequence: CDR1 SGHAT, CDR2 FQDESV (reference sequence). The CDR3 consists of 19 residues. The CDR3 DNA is TGTGCCAGCAGCAAGGGGGACAGGGGTATCGTTTTCTTTGGTGATACGCAGTATTTT. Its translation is CASSKGDRGIVFFGDTQYF.

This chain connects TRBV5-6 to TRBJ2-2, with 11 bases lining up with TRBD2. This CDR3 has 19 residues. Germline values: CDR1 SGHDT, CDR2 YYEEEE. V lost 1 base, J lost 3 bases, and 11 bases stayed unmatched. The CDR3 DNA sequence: TGTGCCAGCAGCTTGTTATTAGCGGGAGGGCCCCCTTACACCGGGGAGCTGTTTTTT. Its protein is CASSLLLAGGPPYTGELFF.

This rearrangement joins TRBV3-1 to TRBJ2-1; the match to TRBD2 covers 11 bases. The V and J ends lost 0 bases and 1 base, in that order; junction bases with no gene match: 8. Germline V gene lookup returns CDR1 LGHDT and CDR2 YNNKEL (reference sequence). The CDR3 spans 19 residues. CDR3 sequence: CASSQDYGLAGGSYNEQFF. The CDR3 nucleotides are TGTGCCAGCAGCCAAGATTACGGTCTAGCGGGAGGTTCCTACAATGAGCAGTTCTTC.

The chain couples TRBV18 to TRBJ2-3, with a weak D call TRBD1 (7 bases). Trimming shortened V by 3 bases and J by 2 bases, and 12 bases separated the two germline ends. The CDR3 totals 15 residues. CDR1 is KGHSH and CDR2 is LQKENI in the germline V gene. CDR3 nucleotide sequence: TGTGCCAGCTCACCGGCGGGACAGTTCACAGATACGCAGTATTTT. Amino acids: CASSPAGQFTDTQYF.

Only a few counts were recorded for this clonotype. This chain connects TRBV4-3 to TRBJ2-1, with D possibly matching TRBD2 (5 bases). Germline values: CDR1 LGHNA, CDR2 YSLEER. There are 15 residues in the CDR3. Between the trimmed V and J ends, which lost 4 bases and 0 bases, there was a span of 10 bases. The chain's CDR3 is CASSRTEGSYNEQFF. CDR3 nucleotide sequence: TGCGCCAGCAGCCGGACCGAGGGCTCCTACAATGAGCAGTTCTTC.

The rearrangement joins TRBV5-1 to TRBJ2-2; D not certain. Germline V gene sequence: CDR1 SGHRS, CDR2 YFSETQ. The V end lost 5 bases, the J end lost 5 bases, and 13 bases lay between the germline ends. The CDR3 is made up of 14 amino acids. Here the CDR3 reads CASRGTVGTGELFF. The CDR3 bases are TGCGCCAGCAGGGGTACAGTAGGGACCGGGGAGCTGTTTTTT. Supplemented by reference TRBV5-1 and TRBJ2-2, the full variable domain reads KAGVTQTPRYLIKTRGQQVTLSCSPISGHRSVSWYQQTPGQGLQFLFEYFSETQRNKGNFPGRFSGRQFSNSRSEMNVSTLELGDSALYLCASRGTVGTGELFFGEGSRLTVL.